The 14 T cell receptor beta chains below come from one sample, sequenced in a study of blood T cell repertoires in COVID-19. The data were produced by immunoSEQ multiplex PCR, yet TCRdb's version contains in-frame clones alone and is incomplete. The data contain approximately 460,000 clones, roughly 89% of them singletons. The sequenced material came from peripheral blood. Receptors were obtained from a man in his late teens or twenties with COVID-19, enrolled during active disease.

This chain uses TRBV3-1 (or the pseudogene TRBV3-2) with TRBJ2-5; 7 nucleotides align to TRBD2. The CDR3 has 18 residues. Germline trimming cut 0 bases from V and 4 bases from J; bases unmatched to any gene: 14. CDR1 is LGHDT and CDR2 is YNNKEL in the germline V gene (reference sequence). The CDR3 loop reads CASSQELRGMEFRETQYF. The DNA of the CDR3 is TGTGCCAGCAGCCAAGAGTTGCGGGGGATGGAGTTTCGAGAGACCCAGTACTTC.

The V and J genes are TRBV29-1 and TRBJ2-1; D remains unclear. Germline-derived CDR1 and CDR2 are SQVTM and ANQGSEA. This CDR3 spans 13 amino acids. V lost 3 bases and J 3 bases, leaving 9 bases between the germline ends. The CDR3 loop reads CSVDRSLYNEQFF. Written as DNA, the CDR3 is TGCAGCGTTGACCGGTCTCTCTACAATGAGCAGTTCTTC.

This clone was detected once. This chain joins TRBV2 and TRBJ2-3; 7 bases align to TRBD1. The ends lost 4 bases at V and 2 bases at J; junction bases unmatched: 9. From germline, CDR1 is SNHLY and CDR2 FYNNEI. This CDR3 is built from 16 residues. CDR3: CASSVKGGGYTDTQYF. The CDR3 DNA follows: TGTGCCAGCAGTGTCAAAGGGGGCGGGTACACAGATACGCAGTATTTT.

This sequence joins TRBV21-1 and TRBJ2-7; the D call in the table, TRBD2, was not verified against the DNA. TRBV21-1 is a documented pseudogene. This CDR3 comprises 18 residues. The CDR3 reads CASSNYGIRLAVIYEQYF. CDR3 bases: TGTGCCAGCAGTAACTATGGTATCCGGCTAGCGGTAATCTACGAGCAGTACTTC.

J is TRBJ1-1 and V is TRBV6-5, with 8 bases matching TRBD1. J lost 3 bases, V lost 6 bases, and 3 bases had no gene match. The CDR3 consists of 13 residues. The germline CDR1 and CDR2 sequences are MNHEY and SVGAGI. The DNA of the CDR3 is TGTGCCAGCAGAGAGGACAGGGACACTGAAGCTTTCTTT. It is translated as CASREDRDTEAFF.

The gene calls are TRBV6-5 and TRBJ1-2, with D possibly being TRBD1 (6 bases). CDR1 MNHEY and CDR2 SVGAGI come from the germline V gene. The CDR3 spans 14 residues. V was trimmed by 7 bases and J by 2 bases, leaving 14 bases between them. Here the CDR3 reads CASIRGGGNYGYTF. The CDR3 DNA reads TGTGCCAGCATAAGAGGGGGGGGCAACTATGGCTACACCTTC.

The gene calls are TRBV5-1 and TRBJ2-3, with TRBD1 matching over 9 bases. The junction had 13 bases not matched to a gene; V was cut back by 5 bases and J by 6 bases. Germline assignment: CDR1 SGHRS and CDR2 YFSETQ. The CDR3 sequence is 16 residues long. The CDR3 nucleotides read TGCGCCAGCAGGAGAGACACAGGGGGCGCAGGGGATACGCAGTATTTT. As protein: CASRRDTGGAGDTQYF.

The rearrangement links TRBV28 to TRBJ2-3; D perhaps matches TRBD1 (6 bases). The CDR3 loop spans 14 amino acids. Trimming shortened V by 7 bases and J by 10 bases, and 21 bases separated the two germline ends. Looked up from germline, CDR1 is MDHEN and CDR2 is SYDVKM. CDR3 bases: TGTGCCAGCACGAGGGCAGGGGTAAAGGGATCGCAGTATTTT. As protein: CASTRAGVKGSQYF.

This clone was observed a single time. CDR3 coding DNA: TGTGCCAGCAGCCAAGATTCCAGCGGGGCTACCTACGAGCAGTACTTC. It is translated as CASSQDSSGATYEQYF. This chain connects TRBV4-2 to TRBJ2-7, with 7 nucleotides matching TRBD2. The V gene's germline CDR1 is LGHNA and CDR2 YNFKEQ. Trimming at V came to 0 bases and at J to 2 bases, leaving 7 bases not matched to a gene. The CDR3 has 16 amino acids.

The V and J genes are TRBV9 and TRBJ2-1; TRBD2 might be the D (6 bases). Germline V lookup: CDR1 SGDLS, CDR2 YYNGEE. V was trimmed by 0 bases and J by 6 bases, leaving 13 bases between them. This CDR3 is 15 amino acids long. CDR3 protein: CASSVDLVGSNEQFF. CDR3 nucleotides: TGTGCCAGCAGCGTAGATCTGGTCGGGAGCAATGAGCAGTTCTTC.

This sequence joins TRBV18 and TRBJ2-1; 9 nucleotides line up with TRBD2. Germline CDR1 reads KGHSH; CDR2 reads LQKENI. With V trimmed by 6 bases and J by 4 bases, 16 bases remained unmatched. The CDR3 contains 18 residues. As DNA, the CDR3 is TGTGCCAGCTCCCCAATGGCCGTCGAGCGGGGGGCTTACAATGAGCAGTTCTTC. Its protein is CASSPMAVERGAYNEQFF.

The chain couples TRBV18 to TRBJ1-4; possible D gene TRBD1, 5 bases. This CDR3 contains 16 residues. The germline CDR1 and CDR2 sequences are KGHSH and LQKENI. V was trimmed by 3 bases and J by 3 bases, leaving 14 bases between them. As DNA, the CDR3 is TGTGCCAGCTCACCCCCCCCCGGGACTCCTAATGAAAAACTGTTTTTT. Translation: CASSPPPGTPNEKLFF.

The chain has TRBV6-5 and TRBJ2-5, with D perhaps matching TRBD1 (5 bases). The CDR3 is made up of 15 amino acids. V shed 6 bases and J shed 3 bases, with 17 bases lying between them. Germline CDR1 MNHEY, CDR2 SVGAGI. The CDR3 bases are TGTGCCAGCAGATGGGTCGGCCAGGGCGAAGAGACCCAGTACTTC. Encoded protein: CASRWVGQGEETQYF.

This chain links TRBV12-3 or TRBV12-4 with TRBJ1-5; 8 nucleotides line up with TRBD1. The CDR3 covers 13 residues. Trimming at V came to 6 bases and at J to 6 bases, leaving 4 bases not matched to a gene. CDR3 sequence: CASSRGRIQPQHF. DNA of the CDR3: TGTGCCAGCAGCAGGGGGCGGATTCAGCCCCAGCATTTT.